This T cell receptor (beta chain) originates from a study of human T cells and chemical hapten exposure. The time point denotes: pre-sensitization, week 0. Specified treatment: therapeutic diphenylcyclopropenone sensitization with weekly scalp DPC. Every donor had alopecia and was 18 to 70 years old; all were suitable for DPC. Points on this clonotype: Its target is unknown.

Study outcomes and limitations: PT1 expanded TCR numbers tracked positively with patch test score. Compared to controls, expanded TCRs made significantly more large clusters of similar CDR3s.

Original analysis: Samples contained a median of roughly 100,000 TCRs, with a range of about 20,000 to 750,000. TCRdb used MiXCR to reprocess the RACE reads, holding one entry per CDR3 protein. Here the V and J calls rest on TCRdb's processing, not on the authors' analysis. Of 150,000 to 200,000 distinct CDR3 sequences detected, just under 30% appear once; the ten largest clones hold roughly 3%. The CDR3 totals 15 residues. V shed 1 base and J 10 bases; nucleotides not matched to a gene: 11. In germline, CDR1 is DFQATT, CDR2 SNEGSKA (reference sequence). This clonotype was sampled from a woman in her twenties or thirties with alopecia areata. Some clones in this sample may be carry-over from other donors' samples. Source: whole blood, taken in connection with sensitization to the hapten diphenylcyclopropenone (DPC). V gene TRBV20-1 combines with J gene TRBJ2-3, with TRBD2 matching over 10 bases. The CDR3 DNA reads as TGCAGTGCTAGAGTGACTAGCGGGTCGGAGGCGGCGCAGTATTTT. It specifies CSARVTSGSEAAQYF.